This T cell receptor (beta chain) was captured by sequencing in a study of early T cells in non-severe SARS-CoV-2 infection. Background on the study: From unsorted whole blood, bulk RNA was sequenced, and the chains remained unpaired.

Study-wide results and caveats: VDJdb matches were skewed toward anti-spike CD8 T cell responses.

Researchers tagged individual cDNA molecules with unique molecular identifiers. TCRdb itself ran the 5' RACE reads through MiXCR, one entry per CDR3 protein. The sample includes some 57,000 distinct CDR3 sequences, roughly 8.8% of them seen just once. This clonotype was recorded many times. The antigen remains unidentified. The CDR3 consists of 13 residues. V was cut by 1 base and J by 1 base, with 4 bases left in between. CDR1 is SGHNT, CDR2 YYREEE, per germline (reference sequence). The sample comprised whole blood. The receptor comes from an adult who was a healthcare worker with PCR-confirmed SARS-CoV-2 infection or an uninfected control (not recorded which). The chain couples TRBV5-4 to TRBJ2-3; D uncertain. The CDR3 spells CASSLRGTDTQYF. The CDR3 DNA follows: TGTGCCAGCAGCTTGCGTGGCACAGATACGCAGTATTTT.